Listed below are T cell receptor beta chains from one sample, sequenced in a study of blood T cell repertoires in COVID-19. Measured with immunoSEQ multiplex PCR; TCRdb has only the in-frame clones, and not every one. The top ten hold approximately 2.6% of the sample, which has tens of thousands of clones, 88% seen once. Sequencing was performed on peripheral blood. The receptors were gathered from a human donor in a cohort sampled during active COVID-19. Each CDR3 is given with its conserved first and last residue. D genes are given only for firm matches. Not all rows give a size; the values are once, few, many and, for expanded clones, a class.

>TRBJ2-1|NA|TRBV9|NA
TGTGCCAGCAGCTCCTTTGACGGGGGTGAGCAGTTCTTC
CASSSFDGGEQFF
>TRBJ1-1|NA|TRBV3-1/TRBV3-2|NA
TGTGCCAGCAGCCAGGACAGCCTAATCCTCATGAACACTGAAGCTTTCTTT
CASSQDSLILMNTEAFF
>TRBJ1-3|TRBD1|TRBV6-1|NA
TGTGCCAGCAGTGAAAGGGGGCGGGTTGGAAACACCATATATTTT
CASSERGRVGNTIYF
>TRBJ2-7|TRBD2|TRBV12-3/TRBV12-4|NA
TGTGCCAGCACCGTAGCGGGTCTCTACGAGCAGTACTTC
CASTVAGLYEQYF
>TRBJ1-3|NA|TRBV7-6|NA
TGTGCCAGCAGCTCCTATCGGGGGGCAGGGGACACCATATATTTT
CASSSYRGAGDTIYF
>TRBJ1-2|NA|TRBV7-2|NA
TGTGCCAGCAGCTTAACTTATGGCTACACCTTC
CASSLTYGYTF
>TRBJ1-3|TRBD1|TRBV7-9|NA
TGTGCCAGCAGCCTAGGGACAGGGCTCGGAAACACCATATATTTT
CASSLGTGLGNTIYF
>TRBJ2-7|TRBD2|TRBV2|NA
TGTGCCAGCAGTGAACCCGGACTAGCAGAGTACGAGCAGTACTTC
CASSEPGLAEYEQYF
>TRBJ1-1|NA|TRBV5-1|NA
TGCGCCAGCAGCTTGGATTCAGGGTCGAACACTGAAGCTTTCTTT
CASSLDSGSNTEAFF
>TRBJ2-5|TRBD1|TRBV27|NA
TGTGCCAGCAGTTCCTGGACAGGGCAAGAGACCCAGTACTTC
CASSSWTGQETQYF
>TRBJ1-5|TRBD1|TRBV23-1|NA
TGCGCCAGCATTAGGTACGGGACAGGGGGCCGAATTTTCCCGAATCAGCCCCAGCATTTT
CASIRYGTGGRIFPNQPQHF
>TRBJ2-3|TRBD1|TRBV28|NA
TGTGCCAGCAGCCAAACAGGGGGGAGCACAGATACGCAGTATTTT
CASSQTGGSTDTQYF
>TRBJ2-7|TRBD2|TRBV27|NA
TGTGCCAGCAGTCTCTTCGGGACAGCCGTTTTGTGGAAGCGGGGGGCCAGGGACGAGCAGTACTTC
CASSLFGTAVLWKRGARDEQYF
>TRBJ2-7|TRBD2|TRBV25-1|once
TGTGCCAGCAGTGACCCAACCGGGGGGGGGTACGAGCAGTACTTC
CASSDPTGGGYEQYF
>TRBJ2-2|TRBD1|TRBV18|NA
TGTGCCAGCTCACCACCGCCAAGGGACAGGCCCACCGGGGAGCTGTTTTTT
CASSPPPRDRPTGELFF
>TRBJ2-3|NA|TRBV7-8|NA
TGTGCCAGCAGCTTCCGCGACAGAGATCCCAGAGATACGCAGTATTTT
CASSFRDRDPRDTQYF
>TRBJ2-2|NA|TRBV19|NA
TGTGCCAGTAGCACAGGGAGGGGGTTTTGGGAGCTGTTTTTT
CASSTGRGFWELFF
>TRBJ1-5|NA|TRBV19|NA
TGTGCCAGTAGTACGGGACTTTGGAGCAATCAGCCCCAGCATTTT
CASSTGLWSNQPQHF
>TRBJ2-7|TRBD2|TRBV6-5|NA
TGTGCCAGCAGTTACACTAGCGGGGACTACGAGCAGTACTTC
CASSYTSGDYEQYF
>TRBJ1-5|TRBD1|TRBV7-9|NA
TGTGCCAGCAGCTTAGCCTCGGACAGGGGGAATCAGCCCCAGCATTTT
CASSLASDRGNQPQHF
>TRBJ1-1|NA|TRBV12-3/TRBV12-4|NA
TGTGCCAGCAGTTTAGGAGGGAACACTGAAGCTTTCTTT
CASSLGGNTEAFF
>TRBJ1-2|NA|TRBV18|NA
TGTGCCAGCTCACCCGGGTCCGATGGTGTCTATGGCTACACCTTC
CASSPGSDGVYGYTF
>TRBJ2-1|TRBD2|TRBV2|few
TGTGCCAGCAGTGAGCCCCGGGGGGGGGACAATGAGCAGTTCTTC
CASSEPRGGDNEQFF
>TRBJ1-1|TRBD1|TRBV7-9|NA
TGTGCCAGCAGCGAAGACAGGGGATACACTGAAGCTTTCTTT
CASSEDRGYTEAFF
>TRBJ2-5|TRBD1|TRBV7-6|NA
TGTGCCAGCAGCACCGGACAGGTTATAGGCGAGACCCAGTACTTC
CASSTGQVIGETQYF
>TRBJ1-2|TRBD1|TRBV18|NA
TGTGCCAGCTCATCACCCAACAGGGGAGGTTACACCTTC
CASSSPNRGGYTF
>TRBJ1-2|NA|TRBV6-4|NA
TGTGCCAGCAGTGTCCCGAGACTCACCTATGGCTACACCTTC
CASSVPRLTYGYTF
>TRBJ2-4|NA|TRBV4-1|NA
TGCGCCAGCAGCCAAGACAGGGGACCCAAAAACATTCAGTACTTC
CASSQDRGPKNIQYF
>TRBJ2-5|NA|TRBV7-2|NA
TGTGCCAGCATCGATACCGACAGGCCCCAAGAGACCCAGTACTTC
CASIDTDRPQETQYF
>TRBJ1-2|NA|TRBV7-9|NA
TGTGCCAGCAGCTTAACTAACAGGGATAACTATGGCTACACCTTC
CASSLTNRDNYGYTF
>TRBJ1-1|NA|TRBV7-8|NA
TGTGCCAGCACTAAAGATGGGCAGGCAATGAACACTGAAGCTTTCTTT
CASTKDGQAMNTEAFF
>TRBJ1-3|NA|TRBV7-2|NA
TGTGCCAGCAGCTTAGTCGAGGGTGGAGGAAACACCATATATTTT
CASSLVEGGGNTIYF
>TRBJ1-2|NA|TRBV4-1|NA
TGCGCCAGCAGCCAAGGAGGGCTCCCTTTCGGCTACACCTTC
CASSQGGLPFGYTF
>TRBJ2-7|TRBD1|TRBV3-1/TRBV3-2|NA
TGTGGGACAGGGAGCTCCTACGAGCAGTACTTC
CGTGSSYEQYF
>TRBJ2-3|TRBD1|TRBV5-1|NA
TGCGCCAGCAGCTCCGGGACAGCCTTTAGCACAGATACGCAGTATTTT
CASSSGTAFSTDTQYF
>TRBJ1-2|NA|TRBV20-1|NA
TGCAGTGCTAGTAGTGTCCAGGGGTCTAACTATGGCTACACCTTC
CSASSVQGSNYGYTF
>TRBJ1-3|NA|TRBV30|once
TGTGCCTGGAGTGCTATCCCAATGACCATATATTTT
CAWSAIPMTIYF
>TRBJ2-2|TRBD1|TRBV7-9|NA
TGTGCCAGCAGCCGACAGGGGGCGCACACCGGGGAGCTGTTTTTT
CASSRQGAHTGELFF
>TRBJ2-3|TRBD2|TRBV7-9|NA
TGTGCCAGCAGCTTACCAGCGGGGGGAGCTACAGATACGCAGTATTTT
CASSLPAGGATDTQYF
>TRBJ1-2|TRBD1|TRBV10-3|NA
TGTGTCATCAGTGCTGACAGGGATGGCTACACCTTC
CVISADRDGYTF
>TRBJ1-2|NA|TRBV4-1|once
TGCGCCAGCAGCCAAGATTGGCAGCGCGATGGCTACACCTTC
CASSQDWQRDGYTF
>TRBJ2-1|TRBD1|TRBV7-9|NA
TGTGCCAGCAGCCGTCCCGGGACAGGGGCCGGCAGGGTTGAGCAGTTCTTC
CASSRPGTGAGRVEQFF
>TRBJ1-6|NA|TRBV6-1|NA
TGTGCCAGCAGTGAAATGGGAGGGGATTCACCCCTCCACTTT
CASSEMGGDSPLHF
>TRBJ2-7|NA|TRBV2|NA
TGTGCCAGCAGTGAAGGGTATTCGGGGGTAGCCTACGAGCAGTACTTC
CASSEGYSGVAYEQYF
>TRBJ2-3|NA|TRBV5-1|NA
TGCGCCAGCAGCTTGGGAGGCGGGAGCACAGATACGCAGTATTTT
CASSLGGGSTDTQYF
>TRBJ1-1|NA|TRBV2|NA
TGTGCCAGCACGGTTTTTGACTCCGAAGCTTTCTTT
CASTVFDSEAFF
>TRBJ2-7|NA|TRBV7-9|NA
TGTGCCAGCAGCTTAGCGCTGCAGGGTTTAAGCGAGCAGTACTTC
CASSLALQGLSEQYF
>TRBJ2-3|NA|TRBV11-3|NA
TGTGCCAGCAGCTTAGGCCCCGGGGCGGGGGCATACACAGATACGCAGTATTTT
CASSLGPGAGAYTDTQYF
>TRBJ2-3|NA|TRBV5-4|few
TGTGCCAGCAGCTTGCAAGGTCTAGGCTTAGGGGGAGATACGCAGTATTTT
CASSLQGLGLGGDTQYF
>TRBJ1-2|NA|TRBV12-3/TRBV12-4|NA
TGTGCCAGCGGCTACAGGGAAGGCTATGGCTACACCTTC
CASGYREGYGYTF
>TRBJ1-1|NA|TRBV10-3|NA
TGTGCCATCAGGGACCCGGCAGGGAGGGACACTGAAGCTTTCTTT
CAIRDPAGRDTEAFF
>TRBJ2-2|NA|TRBV7-3|NA
TGTGCCAGCAGCTTAGTTGGTAGACAGCTAACCCCTAACACCGGGGAGCTGTTTTTT
CASSLVGRQLTPNTGELFF
>TRBJ2-5|NA|TRBV25-1|NA
TGTGCCAGCAGTGATCCTCGGGGAATCGGGGAGACCCAGTACTTC
CASSDPRGIGETQYF
>TRBJ1-2|NA|TRBV6-2/TRBV6-3|once
TGTGCCAGCAGTTACCCAGGGTCTAACTATGGCTACACCTTC
CASSYPGSNYGYTF
>TRBJ2-3|NA|TRBV29-1|NA
TGCAGCCACGACCCGGAGTTCACAGATACGCAGTATTTT
CSHDPEFTDTQYF
>TRBJ1-2|TRBD1|TRBV5-1|NA
TGCGCCAGCAGCTTGGCGTTTGACAGGGGAACTAACTATGGCTACACCTTC
CASSLAFDRGTNYGYTF
>TRBJ2-7|NA|TRBV15|NA
TGTGCCACCAGCAGCCCCGACAGTTACTACGAGCAGTACTTC
CATSSPDSYYEQYF